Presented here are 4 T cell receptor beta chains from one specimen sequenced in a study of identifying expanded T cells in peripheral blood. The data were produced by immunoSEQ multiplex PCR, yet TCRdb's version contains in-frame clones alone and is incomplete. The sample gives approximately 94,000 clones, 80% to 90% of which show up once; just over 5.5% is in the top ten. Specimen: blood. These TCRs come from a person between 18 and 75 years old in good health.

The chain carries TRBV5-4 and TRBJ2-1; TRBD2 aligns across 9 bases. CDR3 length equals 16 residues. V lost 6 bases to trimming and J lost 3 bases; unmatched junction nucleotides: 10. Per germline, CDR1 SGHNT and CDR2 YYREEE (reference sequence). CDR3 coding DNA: TGTGCCAGCACCCGCGGGGGGGCCATTTTCTACAATGAGCAGTTCTTC. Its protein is CASTRGGAIFYNEQFF.

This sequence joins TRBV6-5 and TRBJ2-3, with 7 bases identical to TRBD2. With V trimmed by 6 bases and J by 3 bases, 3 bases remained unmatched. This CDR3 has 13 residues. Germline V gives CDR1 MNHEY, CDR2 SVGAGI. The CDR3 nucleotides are TGTGCCAGCAGGGGGGGGTCTACAGATACGCAGTATTTT. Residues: CASRGGSTDTQYF.

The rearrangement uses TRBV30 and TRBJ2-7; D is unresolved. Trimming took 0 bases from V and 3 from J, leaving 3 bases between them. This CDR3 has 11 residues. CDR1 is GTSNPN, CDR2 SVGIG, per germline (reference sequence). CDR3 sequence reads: CAWSVSYEQYF. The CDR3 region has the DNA TGTGCCTGGAGTGTAAGCTACGAGCAGTACTTC. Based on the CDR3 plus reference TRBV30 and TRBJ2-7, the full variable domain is SQTIHQWPATLVQPVGSPLSLECTVEGTSNPNLYWYRQAAGRGLQLLFYSVGIGQISSEVPQNLSASRPQDRQFILSSKKLLLSDSGFYLCAWSVSYEQYFGPGTRLTVT.

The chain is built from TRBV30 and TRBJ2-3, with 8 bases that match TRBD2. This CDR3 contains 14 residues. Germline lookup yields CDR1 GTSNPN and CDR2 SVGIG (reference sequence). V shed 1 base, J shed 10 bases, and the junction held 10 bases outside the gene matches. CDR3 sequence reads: CAWSAFPGGASQYF. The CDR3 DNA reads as TGTGCCTGGAGTGCCTTCCCCGGGGGGGCATCGCAGTATTTT.